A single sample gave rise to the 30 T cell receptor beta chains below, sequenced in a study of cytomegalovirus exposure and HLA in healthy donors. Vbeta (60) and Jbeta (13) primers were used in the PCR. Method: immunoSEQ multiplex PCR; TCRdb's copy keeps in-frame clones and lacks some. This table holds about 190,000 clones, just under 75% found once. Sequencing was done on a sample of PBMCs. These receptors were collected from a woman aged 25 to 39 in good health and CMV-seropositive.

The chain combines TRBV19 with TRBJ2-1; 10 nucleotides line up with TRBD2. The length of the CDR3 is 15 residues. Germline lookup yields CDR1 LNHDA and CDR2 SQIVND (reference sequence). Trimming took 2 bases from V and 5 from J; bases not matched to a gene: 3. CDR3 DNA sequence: TGTGCCAGTAGTATAATGCTAGCGGGAGACAATGAGCAGTTCTTC. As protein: CASSIMLAGDNEQFF.

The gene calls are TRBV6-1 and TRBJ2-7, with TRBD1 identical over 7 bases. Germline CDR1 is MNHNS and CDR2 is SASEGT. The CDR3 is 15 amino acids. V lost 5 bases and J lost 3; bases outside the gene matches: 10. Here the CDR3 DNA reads TGTGCCAGCAGTCTAGCTCCGGGACAGATCTACGAGCAGTACTTC. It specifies CASSLAPGQIYEQYF.

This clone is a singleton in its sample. CDR3 bases: TGTGCCAGTAGTATCCCTCCGGGACAGGGCTCGAACTATGGCTACACCTTC. Translated: CASSIPPGQGSNYGYTF. The J gene is TRBJ1-2, the V gene TRBV19, with 9 bases aligning to TRBD1. This CDR3 comprises 17 residues. Per the germline V gene, CDR1 is LNHDA and CDR2 is SQIVND (reference sequence). J was trimmed by 2 bases and V by 3 bases; bases with no gene match: 10.

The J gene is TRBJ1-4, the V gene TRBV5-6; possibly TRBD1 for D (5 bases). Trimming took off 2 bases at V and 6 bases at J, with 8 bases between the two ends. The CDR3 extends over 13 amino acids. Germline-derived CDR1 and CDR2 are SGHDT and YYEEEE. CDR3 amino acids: CASSLTRDEKLFF. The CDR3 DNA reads TGTGCCAGCAGCTTAACCAGGGATGAAAAACTGTTTTTT.

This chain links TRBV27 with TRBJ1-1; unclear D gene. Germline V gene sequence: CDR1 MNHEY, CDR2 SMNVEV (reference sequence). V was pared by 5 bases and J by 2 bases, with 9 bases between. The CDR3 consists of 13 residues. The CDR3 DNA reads TGTGCCAGCAGTGCGACACTCAACACTGAAGCTTTCTTT. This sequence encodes CASSATLNTEAFF.

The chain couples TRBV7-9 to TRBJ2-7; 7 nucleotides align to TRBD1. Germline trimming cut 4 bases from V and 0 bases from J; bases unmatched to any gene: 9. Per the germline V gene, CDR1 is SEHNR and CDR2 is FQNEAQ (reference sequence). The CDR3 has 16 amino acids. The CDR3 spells CASSSTTGQASYEQYF. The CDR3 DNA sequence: TGTGCCAGCAGCTCGACTACCGGACAGGCCTCCTACGAGCAGTACTTC.

The CDR3 nucleotides are TGTGCCAGCAGCTTCGGACAGGGGAGCTCCTACGAGCAGTACTTC. Translating gives CASSFGQGSSYEQYF. V and J are TRBV7-9 and TRBJ2-7; TRBD1 aligns across 9 bases. CDR3 length: 15 amino acids. With V trimmed by 3 bases and J by 0 bases, 3 bases remained unmatched. Germline V lookup: CDR1 SEHNR, CDR2 FQNEAQ (reference sequence).

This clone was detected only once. The DNA of the CDR3 is TGTGCCAGCAGCTTAGCCCTTAGCGTCATCTCCTACAATGAGCAGTTCTTC. Residues: CASSLALSVISYNEQFF. This chain connects TRBV7-9 to TRBJ2-1, with D possibly being TRBD2 (5 bases). CDR3 size: 17 residues. Germline V CDR1 and CDR2: SEHNR, FQNEAQ (reference sequence). V shed 0 bases and J shed 0 bases, with 12 bases lying between them.

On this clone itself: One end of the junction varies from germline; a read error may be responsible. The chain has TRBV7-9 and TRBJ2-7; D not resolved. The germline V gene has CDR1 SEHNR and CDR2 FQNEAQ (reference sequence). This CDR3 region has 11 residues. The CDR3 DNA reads TGTGCCAGCAGCCTATCCTTCGAGCAGTACTTC. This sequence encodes CASSLSFEQYF.

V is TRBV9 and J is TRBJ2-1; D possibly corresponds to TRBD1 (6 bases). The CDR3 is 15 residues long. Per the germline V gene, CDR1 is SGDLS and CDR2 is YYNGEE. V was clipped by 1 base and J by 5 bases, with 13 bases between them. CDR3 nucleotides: TGTGCCAGCAGCGTACTGCTACAGGGTAACAATGAGCAGTTCTTC. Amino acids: CASSVLLQGNNEQFF.

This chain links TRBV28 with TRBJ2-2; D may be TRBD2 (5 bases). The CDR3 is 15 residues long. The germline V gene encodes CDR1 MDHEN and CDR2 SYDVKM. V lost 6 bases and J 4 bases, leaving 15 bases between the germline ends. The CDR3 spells CASSPGIVRTGELFF. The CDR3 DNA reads TGTGCCAGCAGCCCGGGGATAGTCCGCACCGGGGAGCTGTTTTTT.

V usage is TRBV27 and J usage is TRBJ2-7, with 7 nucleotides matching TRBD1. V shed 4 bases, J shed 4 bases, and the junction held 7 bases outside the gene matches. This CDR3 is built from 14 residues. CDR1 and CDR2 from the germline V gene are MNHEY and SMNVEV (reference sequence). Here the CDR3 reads CASSSRGQHYEQYF. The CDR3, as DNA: TGTGCCAGCAGTTCCCGGGGACAGCATTACGAGCAGTACTTC.

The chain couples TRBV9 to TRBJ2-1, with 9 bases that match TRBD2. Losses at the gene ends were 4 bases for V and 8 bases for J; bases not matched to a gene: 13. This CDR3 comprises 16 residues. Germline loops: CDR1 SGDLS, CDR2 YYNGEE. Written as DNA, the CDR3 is TGTGCCAGCAGCCTCCGGACTAGCGCAGGGTCCGATGAGCAGTTCTTC. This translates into CASSLRTSAGSDEQFF.

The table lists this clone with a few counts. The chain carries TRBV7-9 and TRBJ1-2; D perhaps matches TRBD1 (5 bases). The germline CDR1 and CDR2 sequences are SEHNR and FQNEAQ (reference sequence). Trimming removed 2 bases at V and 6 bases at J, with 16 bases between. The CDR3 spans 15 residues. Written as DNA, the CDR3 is TGTGCCAGCAGCTTATATGTTCGGCAGGGTAATGGCTACACCTTC. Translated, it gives CASSLYVRQGNGYTF.

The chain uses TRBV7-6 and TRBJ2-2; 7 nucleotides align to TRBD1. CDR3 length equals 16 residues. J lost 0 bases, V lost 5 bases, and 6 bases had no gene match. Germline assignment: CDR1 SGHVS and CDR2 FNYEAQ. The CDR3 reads CASSPWDRANTGELFF. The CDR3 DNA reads TGTGCCAGCAGCCCTTGGGACAGAGCGAACACCGGGGAGCTGTTTTTT.

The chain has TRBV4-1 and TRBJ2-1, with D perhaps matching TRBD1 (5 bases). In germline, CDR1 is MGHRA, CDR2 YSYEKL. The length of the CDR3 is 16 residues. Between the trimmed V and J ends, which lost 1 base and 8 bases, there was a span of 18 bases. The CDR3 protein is CASSQAETAPWDEQFF. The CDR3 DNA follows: TGCGCCAGCAGCCAAGCGGAGACAGCCCCTTGGGATGAGCAGTTCTTC.

As DNA, the CDR3 is TGCGCCTGTAGACTAGCGGCGAACACCGGGGAGCTGTTTTTT. It is translated as CACRLAANTGELFF. V is TRBV5-1 and J is TRBJ2-2, with TRBD2 matching 9 bases. This CDR3 has 14 amino acids. The germline V gene has CDR1 SGHRS and CDR2 YFSETQ. V shed 10 bases and J 0 bases; nucleotides not matched to a gene: 4. Full variable domain (outside the CDR3, taken from reference TRBV5-1 and TRBJ2-2): KAGVTQTPRYLIKTRGQQVTLSCSPISGHRSVSWYQQTPGQGLQFLFEYFSETQRNKGNFPGRFSGRQFSNSRSEMNVSTLELGDSALYLCACRLAANTGELFFGEGSRLTVL.

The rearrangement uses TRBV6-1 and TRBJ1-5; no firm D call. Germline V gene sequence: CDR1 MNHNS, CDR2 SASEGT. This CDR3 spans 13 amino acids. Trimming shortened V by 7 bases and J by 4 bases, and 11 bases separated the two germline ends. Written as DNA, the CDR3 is TGTGCCAGCACTGTACAGCTGAATCAGCCCCAGCATTTT. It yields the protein CASTVQLNQPQHF.

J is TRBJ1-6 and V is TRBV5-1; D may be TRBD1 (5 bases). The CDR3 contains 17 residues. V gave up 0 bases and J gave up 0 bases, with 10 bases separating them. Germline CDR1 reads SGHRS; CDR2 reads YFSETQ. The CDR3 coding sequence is TGCGCCAGCAGCTTGGGCGACAGAGCCTCCTATAATTCACCCCTCCACTTT. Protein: CASSLGDRASYNSPLHF. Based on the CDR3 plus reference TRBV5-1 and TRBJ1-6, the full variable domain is KAGVTQTPRYLIKTRGQQVTLSCSPISGHRSVSWYQQTPGQGLQFLFEYFSETQRNKGNFPGRFSGRQFSNSRSEMNVSTLELGDSALYLCASSLGDRASYNSPLHFGNGTRLTVT.

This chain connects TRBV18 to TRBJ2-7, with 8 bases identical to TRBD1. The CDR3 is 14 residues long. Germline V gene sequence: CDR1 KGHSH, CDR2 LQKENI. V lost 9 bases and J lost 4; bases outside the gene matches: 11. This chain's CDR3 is CASQGADLMYEQYF. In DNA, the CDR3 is TGTGCCAGTCAGGGGGCGGATTTAATGTACGAGCAGTACTTC.

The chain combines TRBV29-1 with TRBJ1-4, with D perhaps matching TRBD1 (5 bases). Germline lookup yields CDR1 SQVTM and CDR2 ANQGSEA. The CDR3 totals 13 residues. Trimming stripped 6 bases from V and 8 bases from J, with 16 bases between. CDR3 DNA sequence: TGCAGCGTGAGCCCGGGGGATGAAGAAAAACTGTTTTTT. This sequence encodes CSVSPGDEEKLFF.

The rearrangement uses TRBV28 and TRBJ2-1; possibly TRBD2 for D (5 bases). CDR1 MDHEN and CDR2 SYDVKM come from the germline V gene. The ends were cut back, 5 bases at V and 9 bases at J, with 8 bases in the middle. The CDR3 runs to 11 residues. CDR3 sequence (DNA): TGTGCCAGCAGTGTAGCGACTGAGCAGTTCTTC. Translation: CASSVATEQFF.

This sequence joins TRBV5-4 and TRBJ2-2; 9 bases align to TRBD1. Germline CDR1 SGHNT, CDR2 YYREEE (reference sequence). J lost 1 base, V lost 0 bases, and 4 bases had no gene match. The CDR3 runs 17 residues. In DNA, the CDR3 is TGTGCCAGCAGCTTGGCCCCGGGACAGGGGAACACCGGGGAGCTGTTTTTT. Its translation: CASSLAPGQGNTGELFF.

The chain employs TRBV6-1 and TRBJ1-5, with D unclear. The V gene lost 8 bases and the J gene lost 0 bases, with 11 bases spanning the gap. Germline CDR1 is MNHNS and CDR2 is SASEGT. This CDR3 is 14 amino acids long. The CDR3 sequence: CASAVSNSNQPQHF. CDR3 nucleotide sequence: TGTGCCAGCGCCGTGAGTAATAGCAATCAGCCCCAGCATTTT.

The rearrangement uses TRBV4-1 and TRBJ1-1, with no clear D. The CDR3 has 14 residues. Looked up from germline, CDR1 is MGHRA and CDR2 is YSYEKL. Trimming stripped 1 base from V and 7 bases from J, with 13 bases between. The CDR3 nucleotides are TGCGCCAGCAGCCAAGCATCGGGGTTTGATGAAGCTTTCTTT. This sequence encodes CASSQASGFDEAFF.

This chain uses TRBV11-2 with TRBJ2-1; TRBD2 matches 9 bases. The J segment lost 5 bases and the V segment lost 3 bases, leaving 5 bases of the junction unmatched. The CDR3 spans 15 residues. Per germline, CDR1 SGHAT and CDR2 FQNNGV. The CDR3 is CASSLGLAGHNEQFF. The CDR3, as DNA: TGTGCCAGCAGCTTGGGGCTAGCGGGACACAATGAGCAGTTCTTC.

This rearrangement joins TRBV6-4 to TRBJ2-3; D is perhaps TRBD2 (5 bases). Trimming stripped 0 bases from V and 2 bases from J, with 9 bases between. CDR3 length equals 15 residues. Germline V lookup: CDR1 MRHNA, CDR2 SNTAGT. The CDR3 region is CASSDSKRSTDTQYF. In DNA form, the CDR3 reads TGTGCCAGCAGTGACTCGAAGCGGTCCACAGATACGCAGTATTTT.

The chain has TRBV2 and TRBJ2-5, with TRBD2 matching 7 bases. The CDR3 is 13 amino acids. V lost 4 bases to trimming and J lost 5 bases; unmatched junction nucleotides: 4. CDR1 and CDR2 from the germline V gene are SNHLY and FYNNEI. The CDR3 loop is CASSVGGRETQYF. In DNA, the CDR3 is TGTGCCAGCAGTGTGGGAGGGCGGGAGACCCAGTACTTC.

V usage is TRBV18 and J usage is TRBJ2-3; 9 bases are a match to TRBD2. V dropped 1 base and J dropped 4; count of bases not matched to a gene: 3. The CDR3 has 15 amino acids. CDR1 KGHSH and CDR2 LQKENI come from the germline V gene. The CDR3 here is CASSPRGRAADTQYF. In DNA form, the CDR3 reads TGTGCCAGCTCACCACGCGGGAGGGCTGCAGATACGCAGTATTTT. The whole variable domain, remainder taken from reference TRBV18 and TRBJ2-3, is NAGVMQNPRHLVRRRGQEARLRCSPMKGHSHVYWYRQLPEEGLKFMVYLQKENIIDESGMPKERFSAEFPKEGPSILRIQQVVRGDSAAYFCASSPRGRAADTQYFGPGTRLTVL.

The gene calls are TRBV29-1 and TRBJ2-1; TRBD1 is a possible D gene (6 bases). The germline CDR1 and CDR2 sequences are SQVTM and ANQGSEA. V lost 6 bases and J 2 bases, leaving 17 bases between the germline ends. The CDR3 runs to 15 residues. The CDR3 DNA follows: TGCAGCGTCGACATCACTGGGGGCCCCTACAATGAGCAGTTCTTC. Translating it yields CSVDITGGPYNEQFF.